This passage covers 28 T cell receptor beta chains from one sample sequenced in a study of a mutant IDH1 vaccine in newly diagnosed glioma. The time point: week 47, end of study. What each vaccine dose contained was 300 ug of mutant IDH1 20-mer peptide, accompanied by topical imiquimod. Sequenced by immunoSEQ multiplex PCR; TCRdb stores in-frame clones only, minus some. Found here are some 87,000 clones, 70% to 90% of them singletons; the top ten hold more than 5%. No antigens are known for them. The material was PBMCs, obtained from a glioma patient whose treatment included an IDH1 peptide vaccine. The receptors stem from a middle-aged man with glioma.

This clone occurred once. Other DNA sequences of this sample code for an identical CDR3. This sequence joins TRBV28 and TRBJ2-7; D unclear. Looked up from germline, CDR1 is MDHEN and CDR2 is SYDVKM. The CDR3 loop spans 11 amino acids. V was pared by 4 bases and J by 3 bases, with 4 bases between. As DNA, the CDR3 is TGTGCCAGCAGTTCTTACTACGAGCAGTACTTC. It codes for CASSSYYEQYF.

This clone occurred a few times. The J gene is TRBJ1-4, the V gene TRBV13; D possibly corresponds to TRBD1 (6 bases). The CDR3 sequence is 16 residues long. The ends were cut back, 4 bases at V and 0 bases at J, with 12 bases in the middle. Looked up from germline, CDR1 is PRHDT and CDR2 is FYEKMQ (reference sequence). This CDR3 is CASSSTRGSTNEKLFF. CDR3 DNA: TGTGCCAGCAGCTCTACCAGGGGATCAACTAATGAAAAACTGTTTTTT.

The genes are TRBV27 and TRBJ2-5; TRBD1 might be the D (5 bases). Trimming stripped 4 bases from V and 5 bases from J, with 11 bases between. Per the germline V gene, CDR1 is MNHEY and CDR2 is SMNVEV (reference sequence). The CDR3 has 13 amino acids. The CDR3 DNA sequence: TGTGCCAGCAGTTCCCAGGGTAGTGAGACCCAGTACTTC. Protein product: CASSSQGSETQYF.

In DNA form, the CDR3 reads TGCGCCAGCAGTGAGTCGACAGGGATCAACGAGCAGTACTTC. Protein sequence: CASSESTGINEQYF. The V call is TRBV10-2, the J call TRBJ2-7; 7 bases are shared with TRBD1. J gave up 5 bases and V 0 bases, and 4 bases lay outside the gene matches. This CDR3 spans 14 amino acids. Germline V gene sequence: CDR1 WSHSY, CDR2 SAAADI.

This clone was recorded a few times. V is TRBV29-1 and J is TRBJ1-1; D unclear. The V gene's germline CDR1 is SQVTM and CDR2 ANQGSEA. V was trimmed by 3 bases and J by 1 base, leaving 9 bases between them. The CDR3 consists of 13 residues. CDR3 amino acids: CSVDLGWNTEAFF. The CDR3 DNA sequence: TGCAGCGTTGATCTCGGGTGGAACACTGAAGCTTTCTTT. The full variable domain, rest sourced from reference TRBV29-1 and TRBJ1-1, is SAVISQKPSRDICQRGTSLTIQCQVDSQVTMMFWYRQQPGQSLTLIATANQGSEATYESGFVIDKFPISRPNLTFSTLTVSNMSPEDSSIYLCSVDLGWNTEAFFGQGTRLTVV.

A note on this clone: The sample has other DNA sequences that encode this CDR3 too. The rearrangement joins TRBV19 to TRBJ2-5; tentative D call: TRBD2 (6 bases). The CDR3 is 13 amino acids. With 4 bases removed from V and 5 bases from J, the gap between germline ends came to 11 bases. The germline V gene has CDR1 LNHDA and CDR2 SQIVND (reference sequence). The CDR3 nucleotides are TGTGCCAGTAGTACACGACTAGGGGAGACCCAGTACTTC. It translates to CASSTRLGETQYF.

This rearrangement joins TRBV30 to TRBJ1-4, with 7 bases lining up with TRBD1. The junction had 9 bases not matched to a gene; V was cut back by 7 bases and J by 7 bases. There are 13 residues in the CDR3. The germline V gene encodes CDR1 GTSNPN and CDR2 SVGIG (reference sequence). The CDR3 sequence is CAFTGDAGEKLFF. The DNA of the CDR3 is TGTGCCTTTACAGGGGATGCGGGTGAAAAACTGTTTTTT.

In this sample, this clone turned up once. The chain joins TRBV30 to TRBJ1-6; tentative D call: TRBD1 (6 bases). Between the trimmed V and J ends, which lost 1 base and 0 bases, there was a span of 10 bases. The CDR3 totals 16 residues. Germline V CDR1 and CDR2: GTSNPN, SVGIG (reference sequence). The DNA for the CDR3 is TGTGCCTGGAGTGGACAGGAGAGCTCCTATAATTCACCCCTCCACTTT. Its translation: CAWSGQESSYNSPLHF.

The CDR3 here is CASSLRKLGRAETQYF. In DNA, the CDR3 is TGTGCCAGCAGCTTACGCAAATTGGGGCGCGCGGAGACCCAGTACTTC. The V and J genes are TRBV13 and TRBJ2-5; D is perhaps TRBD1 (5 bases). The CDR3 runs 16 residues. V lost 2 bases and J 5 bases, leaving 18 bases between the germline ends. Looked up from germline, CDR1 is PRHDT and CDR2 is FYEKMQ (reference sequence).

The J gene is TRBJ2-6, the V gene TRBV10-3; either TRBD1 or TRBD2 may fit D (6 bases each). V was pared by 6 bases and J by 3 bases, with 18 bases between. The CDR3 is made up of 17 amino acids. Germline CDR1 and CDR2: ENHRY and SYGVKD. This chain's CDR3 is CAISDMIQGGGANVLTF. As DNA, the CDR3 is TGTGCCATCAGCGACATGATACAGGGAGGTGGGGCCAACGTCCTGACTTTC.

The CDR3 loop reads CASSSELGGRVNTEAFF. The CDR3, as DNA: TGTGCCAGCAGTTCCGAACTGGGAGGTCGGGTGAACACTGAAGCTTTCTTT. The V gene is TRBV28, the J gene TRBJ1-1, with D unclear. V was pared by 4 bases and J by 0 bases, with 18 bases between. The CDR3 loop spans 17 amino acids. Germline V gene data show CDR1 as MDHEN and CDR2 as SYDVKM.

The V and J genes are TRBV28 and TRBJ2-3, with no clear D. CDR1 and CDR2 from the germline V gene are MDHEN and SYDVKM. Trimming shortened V by 5 bases and J by 4 bases, and 22 bases separated the two germline ends. The CDR3 spans 17 residues. This chain's CDR3 is CASSPLRPFRGADTQYF. The CDR3 coding sequence is TGTGCCAGCAGTCCCCTGCGGCCGTTTAGAGGCGCAGATACGCAGTATTTT.

The rearrangement joins TRBV7-2 to TRBJ1-2; D might be TRBD1 (5 bases). This CDR3 comprises 14 residues. Germline values: CDR1 SGHTA, CDR2 FQGNSA. V shed 6 bases and J shed 4 bases, with 15 bases lying between them. CDR3 sequence: CASRMGGVAYGYTF. CDR3 nucleotide sequence: TGTGCCAGCAGAATGGGGGGAGTCGCCTATGGCTACACCTTC.

The chain employs TRBV7-2 and TRBJ2-3, with D unclear. The V gene lost 3 bases and the J gene lost 2 bases, with 0 bases spanning the gap. The length of the CDR3 is 11 residues. CDR1 is SGHTA, CDR2 FQGNSA, per germline. CDR3 nucleotides: TGTGCCAGCAGCTTCACAGATACGCAGTATTTT. It codes for CASSFTDTQYF.

The V call is TRBV29-1, the J call TRBJ2-1; tentatively, D is TRBD2 (5 bases). From germline, CDR1 is SQVTM and CDR2 ANQGSEA. The CDR3 is 15 amino acids. Trimming pared 6 bases from V and 0 bases from J, leaving 15 bases between. The CDR3 coding sequence is TGCAGCGTAAGGCGGACTCCGAGCTCCTACAATGAGCAGTTCTTC. Its protein product is CSVRRTPSSYNEQFF.

V is TRBV4-3 and J is TRBJ2-1, with D unresolved. V lost 0 bases and J lost 15, with 15 bases in between. Germline values: CDR1 LGHNA, CDR2 YSLEER. This CDR3 comprises 13 residues. DNA for the CDR3: TGCGCCAGCAGCCAAGATACGACGGCTATCCCGTTCTTC. Its protein product is CASSQDTTAIPFF.

This clone was observed many times. The V and J genes are TRBV19 and TRBJ1-2, with a tentative D call TRBD1 (6 bases). V dropped 3 bases and J dropped 8 bases, with 10 bases sitting between them. The germline gives CDR1 LNHDA, CDR2 SQIVND (reference sequence). CDR3 length equals 12 residues. The CDR3 is CASSIDGGGYTF. DNA for the CDR3: TGTGCCAGTAGTATCGATGGGGGCGGCTACACCTTC.

This clone was seen repeatedly, ten times or more. The chain combines TRBV30 with TRBJ2-6, with D perhaps TRBD1 (6 bases). There are 16 residues in the CDR3. Trimming pared 2 bases from V and 2 bases from J, leaving 13 bases between. Germline CDR1 is GTSNPN and CDR2 is SVGIG (reference sequence). This chain's CDR3 is CAWSRQGITGANVLTF. The CDR3 DNA reads TGTGCCTGGAGTCGGCAGGGGATAACTGGGGCCAACGTCCTGACTTTC.

The CDR3 loop reads CAHPGVNYGYTF. Written as DNA, the CDR3 is TGTGCTCACCCGGGTGTCAACTATGGCTACACCTTC. The J gene is TRBJ1-2, the V gene TRBV7-2; D remains ambiguous. This CDR3 is 12 amino acids long. The germline V gene encodes CDR1 SGHTA and CDR2 FQGNSA.

The table lists this clone with a few counts. The chain carries TRBV11-2 and TRBJ1-3; 8 bases agree with TRBD1. This CDR3 is 15 amino acids long. V shed 5 bases, J shed 2 bases, and the junction held 5 bases outside the gene matches. Germline CDR1 is SGHAT and CDR2 is FQNNGV. CDR3 in DNA: TGTGCCAGCAGCGTGCAGGGGGCAGCTGGAAACACCATATATTTT. The encoded protein is CASSVQGAAGNTIYF.

The chain uses TRBV6-5 and TRBJ2-7, with D perhaps TRBD2 (6 bases). From germline, CDR1 is MNHEY and CDR2 SVGAGI. V lost 8 bases and J 4 bases, leaving 6 bases between the germline ends. CDR3 length equals 10 residues. This CDR3 is CASRGYEQYF. In DNA, the CDR3 is TGTGCCAGCCGGGGGTACGAGCAGTACTTC.

J is TRBJ2-3 and V is TRBV5-4; TRBD2 agrees at 12 bases. V shed 3 bases, J shed 6 bases, and the junction held 5 bases outside the gene matches. Germline CDR1 SGHNT, CDR2 YYREEE (reference sequence). CDR3 length: 15 amino acids. The CDR3 DNA sequence: TGTGCCAGCAGCTCTCTAGCGGGAGGGGCCGATACGCAGTATTTT. Protein product: CASSSLAGGADTQYF. The full variable domain, with the rest looked up from reference TRBV5-4 and TRBJ2-3, is ETGVTQSPTHLIKTRGQQVTLRCSSQSGHNTVSWYQQALGQGPQFIFQYYREEENGRGNFPPRFSGLQFPNYSSELNVNALELDDSALYLCASSSLAGGADTQYFGPGTRLTVL.

The rearrangement links TRBV19 to TRBJ1-2; D is ambiguous. The CDR3 is 13 residues long. V dropped 2 bases and J dropped 0 bases, with 4 bases sitting between them. Germline V gene sequence: CDR1 LNHDA, CDR2 SQIVND (reference sequence). In nucleotides, the CDR3 is TGTGCCAGTAGTATAAGCCCTAACTATGGCTACACCTTC. Its translation is CASSISPNYGYTF.

The rearrangement links TRBV18 to TRBJ2-3; TRBD2 matches 11 bases. This CDR3 is built from 18 residues. Germline CDR1 is KGHSH and CDR2 is LQKENI. Trimming cost V 3 bases and J 0 bases; bases outside gene matches: 8. The CDR3 nucleotides are TGTGCCAGCTCACCCCTTAGCGGGGGGGCTTTCAGCACAGATACGCAGTATTTT. Its protein product is CASSPLSGGAFSTDTQYF.

The chain couples TRBV10-1 to TRBJ2-2; either TRBD1 or TRBD2 may fit D (6 bases each). V was clipped by 8 bases and J by 2 bases, with 18 bases between them. The germline CDR1 and CDR2 sequences are WNHNN and SYGVQD (reference sequence). This CDR3 contains 16 residues. Here the CDR3 reads CASGPKGGLNTGELFF. The CDR3 coding sequence is TGCGCCAGCGGCCCCAAAGGGGGACTCAACACCGGGGAGCTGTTTTTT.

This rearrangement joins TRBV7-2 to TRBJ2-7, with 8 bases identical to TRBD1. This CDR3 region has 15 residues. J gave up 3 bases and V 4 bases, and 8 bases lay outside the gene matches. Germline V gives CDR1 SGHTA, CDR2 FQGNSA. The CDR3 loop is CASSSPYRGDYEQYF. CDR3 DNA: TGTGCCAGCAGCTCGCCCTACAGGGGGGACTACGAGCAGTACTTC.

A word on this clone: The junction shows a germline mismatch at one end, possibly a read error. The V gene is TRBV7-7, the J gene TRBJ2-7; D may correspond to TRBD1 or TRBD2 (5 bases each). Germline V CDR1 and CDR2: SSHAT, FNYEAQ (reference sequence). The CDR3 has 13 amino acids. The CDR3 loop is CASSLSGRDEQYF. For the CDR3, the DNA is TGTGCTAGCAGCCTATCAGGGCGGGACGAGCAGTACTTC.

This clone was observed a handful of times. V gene TRBV5-1 combines with J gene TRBJ2-1; tentative D call: TRBD1 (6 bases). The germline V and J ends were trimmed by 0 bases and 7 bases, with 14 bases remaining between them. Germline values: CDR1 SGHRS, CDR2 YFSETQ. The CDR3 contains 15 residues. The CDR3 DNA follows: TGCGCCAGCAGCTTGGGTCAGCCCAGGGGTAATGAGCAGTTCTTC. Translating gives CASSLGQPRGNEQFF.